This T cell receptor (beta chain) was identified in a study of T cell changes during pregnancy in multiple sclerosis. The germline V gene encodes CDR1 GTSNPN and CDR2 SVGIG (reference sequence). V lost 8 bases to trimming and J lost 6 bases; unmatched junction nucleotides: 6. This CDR3 contains 11 residues. TCRdb keeps only in-frame clones here, not all; method: immunoSEQ multiplex PCR. The sample includes roughly 64,000 clones, less than 95% of them seen just once. J is TRBJ2-7 and V is TRBV30; 8 nucleotides align to TRBD2. This receptor was identified in a female donor in good health, enrolled as a control in a pregnancy study. This sample comprised peripheral blood, obtained in the third trimester of pregnancy. This CDR3 reads CARGGRGEQYF. The CDR3 DNA sequence: TGTGCCCGGGGGGGCAGGGGCGAGCAGTACTTC.